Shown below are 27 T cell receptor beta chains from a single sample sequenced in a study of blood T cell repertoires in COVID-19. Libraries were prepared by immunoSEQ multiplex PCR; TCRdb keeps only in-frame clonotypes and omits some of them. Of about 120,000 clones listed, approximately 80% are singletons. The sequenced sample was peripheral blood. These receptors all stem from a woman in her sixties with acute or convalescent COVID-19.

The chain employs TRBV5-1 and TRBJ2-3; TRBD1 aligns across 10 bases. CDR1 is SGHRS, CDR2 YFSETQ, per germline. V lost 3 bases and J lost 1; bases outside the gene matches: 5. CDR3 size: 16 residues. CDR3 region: CASSWTGTGGTDTQYF. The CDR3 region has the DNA TGCGCCAGCAGCTGGACGGGGACAGGGGGCACAGATACGCAGTATTTT.

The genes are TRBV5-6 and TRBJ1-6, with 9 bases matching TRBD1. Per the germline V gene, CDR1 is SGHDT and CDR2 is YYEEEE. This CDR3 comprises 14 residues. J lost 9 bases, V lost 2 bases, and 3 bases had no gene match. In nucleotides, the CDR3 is TGTGCCAGCAGCTTTGGGACAGGGCGTTCACCCCTCCACTTT. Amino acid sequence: CASSFGTGRSPLHF.

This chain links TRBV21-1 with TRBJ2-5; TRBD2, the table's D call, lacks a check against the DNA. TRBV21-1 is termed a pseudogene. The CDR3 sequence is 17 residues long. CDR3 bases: TGTGCCAGGTACAACGAAACTAGCGGGGGGCCATCTGAGACCCAGTACTTC. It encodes CARYNETSGGPSETQYF.

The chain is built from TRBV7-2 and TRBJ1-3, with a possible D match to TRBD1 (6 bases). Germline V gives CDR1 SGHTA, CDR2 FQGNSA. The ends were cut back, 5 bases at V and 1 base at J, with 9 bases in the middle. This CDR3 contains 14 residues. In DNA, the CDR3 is TGTGCCAGCAGCAGACAGGAATCTGGAAACACCATATATTTT. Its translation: CASSRQESGNTIYF.

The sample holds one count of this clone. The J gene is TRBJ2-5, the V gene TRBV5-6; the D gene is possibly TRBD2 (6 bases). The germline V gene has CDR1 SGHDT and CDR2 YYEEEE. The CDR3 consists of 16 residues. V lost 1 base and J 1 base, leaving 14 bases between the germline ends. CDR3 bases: TGTGCCAGCAGCTTGTATCGTACGGGGGTCCAAGAGACCCAGTACTTC. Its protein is CASSLYRTGVQETQYF.

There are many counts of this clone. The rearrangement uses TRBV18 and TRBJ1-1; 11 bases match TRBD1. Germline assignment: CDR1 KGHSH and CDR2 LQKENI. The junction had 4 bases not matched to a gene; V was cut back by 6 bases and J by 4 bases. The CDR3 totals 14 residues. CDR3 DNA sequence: TGTGCCAGCTCTCTAGGACAGGGGGCCACTGAAGCTTTCTTT. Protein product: CASSLGQGATEAFF.

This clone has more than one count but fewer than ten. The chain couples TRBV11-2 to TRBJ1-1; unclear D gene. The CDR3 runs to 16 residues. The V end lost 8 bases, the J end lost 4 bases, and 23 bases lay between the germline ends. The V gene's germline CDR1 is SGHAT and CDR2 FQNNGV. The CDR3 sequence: CASSQPRGGRRTEAFF. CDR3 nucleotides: TGTGCCAGCTCGCAGCCGCGGGGAGGGCGGCGCACTGAAGCTTTCTTT.

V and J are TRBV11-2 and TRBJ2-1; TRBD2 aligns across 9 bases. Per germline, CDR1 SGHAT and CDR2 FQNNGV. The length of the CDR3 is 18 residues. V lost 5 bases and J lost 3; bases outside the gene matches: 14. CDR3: CASSDLTARGGVYNEQFF. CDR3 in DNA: TGTGCCAGCAGCGACTTAACGGCTCGCGGGGGGGTCTACAATGAGCAGTTCTTC.

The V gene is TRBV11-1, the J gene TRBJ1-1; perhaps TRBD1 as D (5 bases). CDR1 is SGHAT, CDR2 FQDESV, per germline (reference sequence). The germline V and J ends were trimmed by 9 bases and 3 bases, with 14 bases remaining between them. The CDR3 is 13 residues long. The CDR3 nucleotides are TGTGCCAGTCGGGGGGAAGCGGACACTGAAGCTTTCTTT. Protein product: CASRGEADTEAFF.

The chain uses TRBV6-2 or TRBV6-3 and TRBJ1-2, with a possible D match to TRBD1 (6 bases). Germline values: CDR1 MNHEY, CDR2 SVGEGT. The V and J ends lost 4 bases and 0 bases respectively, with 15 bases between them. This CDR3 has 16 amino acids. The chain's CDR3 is CASSLHRDNTNYGYTF. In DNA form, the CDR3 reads TGTGCCAGCAGTTTGCACCGGGACAATACTAACTATGGCTACACCTTC.

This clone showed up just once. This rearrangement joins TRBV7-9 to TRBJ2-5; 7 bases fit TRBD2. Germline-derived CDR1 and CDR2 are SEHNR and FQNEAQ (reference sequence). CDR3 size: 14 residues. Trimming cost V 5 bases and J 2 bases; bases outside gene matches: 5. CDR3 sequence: CASSRGGGQETQYF. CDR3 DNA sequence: TGTGCCAGCAGCCGCGGGGGAGGGCAAGAGACCCAGTACTTC.

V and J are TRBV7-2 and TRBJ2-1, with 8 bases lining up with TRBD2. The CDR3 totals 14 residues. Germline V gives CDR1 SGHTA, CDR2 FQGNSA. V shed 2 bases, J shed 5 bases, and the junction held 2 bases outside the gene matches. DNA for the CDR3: TGTGCCAGCAGCTTAACGGGGGGGGACAATGAGCAGTTCTTC. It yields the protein CASSLTGGDNEQFF. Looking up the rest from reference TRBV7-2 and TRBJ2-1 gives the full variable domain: GAGVSQSPSNKVTEKGKDVELRCDPISGHTALYWYRQSLGQGLEFLIYFQGNSAPDKSGLPSDRFSAERTGGSVSTLTIQRTQQEDSAVYLCASSLTGGDNEQFFGPGTRLTVL.

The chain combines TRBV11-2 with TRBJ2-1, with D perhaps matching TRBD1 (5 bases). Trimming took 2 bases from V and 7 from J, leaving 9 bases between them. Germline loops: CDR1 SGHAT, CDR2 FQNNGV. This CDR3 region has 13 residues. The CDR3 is CASSLKSGNEQFF. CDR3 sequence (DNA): TGTGCCAGCAGCTTAAAATCAGGGAATGAGCAGTTCTTC.

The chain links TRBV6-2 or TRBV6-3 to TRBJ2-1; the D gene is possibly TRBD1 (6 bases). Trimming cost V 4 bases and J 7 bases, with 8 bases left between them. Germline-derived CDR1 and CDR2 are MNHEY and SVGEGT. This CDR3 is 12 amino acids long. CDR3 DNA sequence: TGTGCCAGCAGTTTCACAGGGAATGAGCAGTTCTTC. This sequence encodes CASSFTGNEQFF.

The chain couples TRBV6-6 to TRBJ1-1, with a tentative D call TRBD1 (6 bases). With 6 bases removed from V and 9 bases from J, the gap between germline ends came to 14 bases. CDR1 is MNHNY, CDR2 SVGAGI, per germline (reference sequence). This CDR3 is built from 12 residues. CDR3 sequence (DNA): TGTGCCAGCAGCCCGGCAGGGGCGAAAGCTTTCTTT. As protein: CASSPAGAKAFF.

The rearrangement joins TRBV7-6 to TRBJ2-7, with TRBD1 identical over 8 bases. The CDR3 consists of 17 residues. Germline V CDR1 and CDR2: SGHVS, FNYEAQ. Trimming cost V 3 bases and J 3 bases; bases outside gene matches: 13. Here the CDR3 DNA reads TGTGCCAGCAGCTTTAGGGGCGGACAGGGACCGAACTACGAGCAGTACTTC. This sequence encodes CASSFRGGQGPNYEQYF.

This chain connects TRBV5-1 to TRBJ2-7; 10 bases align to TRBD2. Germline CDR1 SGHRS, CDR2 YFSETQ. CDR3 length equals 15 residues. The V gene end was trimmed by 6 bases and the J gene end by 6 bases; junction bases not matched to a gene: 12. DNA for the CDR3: TGCGCCAGCACCGTGAGGGCTAGCGGGGGAGGCGAGCAGTACTTC. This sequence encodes CASTVRASGGGEQYF.

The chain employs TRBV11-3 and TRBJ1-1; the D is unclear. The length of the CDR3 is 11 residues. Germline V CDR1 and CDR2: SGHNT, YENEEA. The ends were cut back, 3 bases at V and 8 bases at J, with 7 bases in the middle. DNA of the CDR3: TGTGCCAGCAGCTTGGGCCCGGAAGCTTTCTTT. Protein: CASSLGPEAFF.

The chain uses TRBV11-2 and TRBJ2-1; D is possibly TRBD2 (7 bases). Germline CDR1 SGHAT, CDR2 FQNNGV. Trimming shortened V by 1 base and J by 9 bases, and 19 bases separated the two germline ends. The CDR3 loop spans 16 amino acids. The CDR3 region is CASSLVGVGGGSEQFF. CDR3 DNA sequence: TGTGCCAGCAGCTTAGTGGGCGTTGGGGGGGGCAGTGAGCAGTTCTTC.

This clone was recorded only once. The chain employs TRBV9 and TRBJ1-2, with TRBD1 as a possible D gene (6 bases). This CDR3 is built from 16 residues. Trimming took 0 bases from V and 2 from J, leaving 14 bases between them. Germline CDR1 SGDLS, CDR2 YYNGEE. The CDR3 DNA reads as TGTGCCAGCAGCGTAGATCCCCGAGACAGGAACTATGGCTACACCTTC. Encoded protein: CASSVDPRDRNYGYTF.

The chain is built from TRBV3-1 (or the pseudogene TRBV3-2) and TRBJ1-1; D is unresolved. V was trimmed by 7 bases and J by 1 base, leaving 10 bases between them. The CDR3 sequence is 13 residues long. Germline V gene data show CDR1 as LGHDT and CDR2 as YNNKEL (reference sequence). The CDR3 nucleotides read TGTGCCAGCACCTTCCAGCGGAACACTGAAGCTTTCTTT. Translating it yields CASTFQRNTEAFF.

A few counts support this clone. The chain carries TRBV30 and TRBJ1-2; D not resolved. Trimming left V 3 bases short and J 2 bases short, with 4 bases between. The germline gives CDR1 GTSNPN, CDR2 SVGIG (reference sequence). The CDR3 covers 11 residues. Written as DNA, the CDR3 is TGTGCCTGGAGGGGCAACTATGGCTACACCTTC. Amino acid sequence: CAWRGNYGYTF.

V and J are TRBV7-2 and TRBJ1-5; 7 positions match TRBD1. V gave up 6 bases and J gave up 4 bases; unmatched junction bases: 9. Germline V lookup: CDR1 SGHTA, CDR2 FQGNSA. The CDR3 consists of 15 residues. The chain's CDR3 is CASSISDRLNQPQHF. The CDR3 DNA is TGTGCCAGCAGTATTTCGGACAGGTTAAATCAGCCCCAGCATTTT.

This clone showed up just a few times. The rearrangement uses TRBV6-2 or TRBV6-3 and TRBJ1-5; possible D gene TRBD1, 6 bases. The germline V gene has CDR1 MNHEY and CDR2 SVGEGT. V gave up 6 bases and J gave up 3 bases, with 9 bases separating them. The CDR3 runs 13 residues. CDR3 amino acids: CASSNRDNQPQHF. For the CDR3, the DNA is TGTGCCAGCAGCAACAGGGACAATCAGCCCCAGCATTTT.

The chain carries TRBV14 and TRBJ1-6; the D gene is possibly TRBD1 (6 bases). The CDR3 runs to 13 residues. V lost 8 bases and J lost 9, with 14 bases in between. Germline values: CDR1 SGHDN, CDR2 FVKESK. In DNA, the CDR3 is TGTGCCAGCGCCGGGACACGGGGTTCACCCCTCCACTTT. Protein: CASAGTRGSPLHF.

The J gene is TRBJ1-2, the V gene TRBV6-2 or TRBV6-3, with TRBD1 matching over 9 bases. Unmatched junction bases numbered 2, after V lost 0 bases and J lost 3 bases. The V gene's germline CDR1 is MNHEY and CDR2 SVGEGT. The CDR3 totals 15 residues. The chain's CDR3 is CASSYSTGGYYGYTF. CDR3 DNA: TGTGCCAGCAGTTACTCAACAGGGGGCTACTATGGCTACACCTTC.

The CDR3 DNA reads as TGTGCCAGCAGGGTCGGAGGGCGCGGTAACACCATATATTTT. It translates to CASRVGGRGNTIYF. V and J are TRBV6-5 and TRBJ1-3; the D is unclear. The germline V gene has CDR1 MNHEY and CDR2 SVGAGI. Trimming stripped 6 bases from V and 7 bases from J, with 16 bases between. The CDR3 sequence is 14 residues long.